This TCR beta chain was documented in a study of control samples from healthy donors and cancer patients. CDR3 length: 12 amino acids. Germline CDR1 is SGHDT and CDR2 is YYEEEE. The protocol was immunoSEQ multiplex PCR, while the TCRdb copy is restricted to in-frame clones and leaves out a portion. The sample lists 170,000 or so clones, 90% to 95% occurring once. This clone is a singleton in its sample. Relative to the germline gene, one junction end is altered; a read error may explain this. The TCR comes from a man between 18 and 29 years old in good health. V and J are TRBV5-6 and TRBJ2-7, with D perhaps matching TRBD2 (5 bases). Input material: blood. CDR3 in amino acids: CAGSYSGYEQYF. As DNA, the CDR3 is TGTGCCGGCAGCTACAGCGGTTACGAGCAGTACTTC.